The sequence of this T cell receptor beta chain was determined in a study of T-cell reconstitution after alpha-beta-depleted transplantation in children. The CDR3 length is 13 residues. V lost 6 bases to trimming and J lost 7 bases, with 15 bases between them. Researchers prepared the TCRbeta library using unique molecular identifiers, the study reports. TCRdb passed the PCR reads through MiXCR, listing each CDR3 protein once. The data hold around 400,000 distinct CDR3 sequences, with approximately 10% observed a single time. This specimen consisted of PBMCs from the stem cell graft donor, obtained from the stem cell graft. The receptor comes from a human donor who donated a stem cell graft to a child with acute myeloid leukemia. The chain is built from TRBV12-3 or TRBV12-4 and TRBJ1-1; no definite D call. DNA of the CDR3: TGTGCCAGCAGCTACACAAGGGTAGGTGAAGCTTTCTTT. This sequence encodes CASSYTRVGEAFF.